This T cell receptor beta chain came from a study of cytomegalovirus exposure and HLA in healthy donors. Overall study results and limits: Confirmation in vitro established that three CMV-associated chains were specific for CMV antigens.

Trimming removed 3 bases from V and 3 bases from J; junction bases left unmatched: 3. Germline V CDR1 and CDR2: SNHLY, FYNNEI. The CDR3 sequence is 14 residues long. This table comes from immunoSEQ multiplex PCR, and its TCRdb copy is limited to in-frame clones, with some not included. Among roughly 190,000 clones listed, about 83% were seen once. A remark on this clone: What it binds is not known.

Input material: PBMCs. The chain recombines TRBV2 with TRBJ2-7; 9 bases match TRBD1. The source is a woman aged 18-29 years in good health and CMV-seronegative. CDR3 loop: CASSEGGQGYEQYF. CDR3 DNA: TGTGCCAGCAGTGAGGGGGGACAGGGCTACGAGCAGTACTTC.